This is a list of T cell receptor beta chains from one sample in a study of cytomegalovirus exposure and HLA in healthy donors. Using immunoSEQ multiplex PCR, the repertoire was profiled, and TCRdb retains in-frame clones only, with some absent. The table has about 130,000 clones, around 82% seen once; the top ten hold around 1.3%. Sequencing input: PBMCs. The receptor set was obtained from a female donor in good health and CMV-seronegative. Each CDR3 is given with its conserved first and last residue. A D gene is named only where the DNA matches it firmly. Some rows have no size entry. The others give once, few or many, or a class for an expanded clone.

clone size: -; J gene: TRBJ2-1; D gene: TRBD1; V gene: TRBV6-5; CDR3 protein: CASSYSGTGGTEQFF; CDR3 DNA: TGTGCCAGCAGTTACTCGGGGACAGGGGGCACTGAGCAGTTCTTC
clone size: -; J gene: TRBJ2-1; D gene: TRBD2; V gene: TRBV5-6; CDR3 protein: CASSLVASGRWDEQFF; CDR3 DNA: TGTGCCAGCAGCTTGGTCGCTAGCGGGAGGTGGGATGAGCAGTTCTTC
clone size: -; J gene: TRBJ2-7; D gene: TRBD1; V gene: TRBV18; CDR3 protein: CASSPGQGAEQYF; CDR3 DNA: TGTGCCAGCTCACCGGGACAGGGGGCCGAGCAGTACTTC
clone size: few; J gene: TRBJ2-5; D gene: -; V gene: TRBV14; CDR3 protein: CASSPGGSTQYF; CDR3 DNA: TGTGCCAGCAGCCCAGGTGGGAGTACCCAGTACTTC
clone size: -; J gene: TRBJ1-1; D gene: TRBD1; V gene: TRBV6-5; CDR3 protein: CASSSGTVSRAFF; CDR3 DNA: TGTGCCAGCAGTTCCGGGACAGTCTCTCGGGCTTTCTTT
clone size: once; J gene: TRBJ2-2; D gene: -; V gene: TRBV9; CDR3 protein: CASSGASADTGELFF; CDR3 DNA: TGTGCCAGCAGCGGGGCTAGCGCCGACACCGGGGAGCTGTTTTTT
clone size: once; J gene: TRBJ1-2; D gene: -; V gene: TRBV9; CDR3 protein: CASSVGSGIGYGYTF; CDR3 DNA: TGTGCCAGCAGCGTAGGGTCGGGGATCGGGTATGGCTACACCTTC
clone size: -; J gene: TRBJ1-1; D gene: -; V gene: TRBV5-5; CDR3 protein: CASSLDTGRGRNTEAFF; CDR3 DNA: TGTGCCAGCAGCTTGGATACAGGGAGAGGGAGAAACACTGAAGCTTTCTTT
clone size: -; J gene: TRBJ2-7; D gene: -; V gene: TRBV5-1; CDR3 protein: CASRGEGYEQYF; CDR3 DNA: TGCGCCAGCCGCGGGGAAGGCTACGAGCAGTACTTC
clone size: -; J gene: TRBJ2-3; D gene: TRBD2; V gene: TRBV28; CDR3 protein: CASSLSGRAGDTQYF; CDR3 DNA: TGTGCCAGCAGTTTATCCGGGAGGGCTGGAGATACGCAGTATTTT
clone size: -; J gene: TRBJ1-6; D gene: TRBD1; V gene: TRBV6-4; CDR3 protein: CASRGQGAYSPLHF; CDR3 DNA: TGTGCCAGCAGGGGGCAGGGGGCTTATTCACCCCTCCACTTT
clone size: -; J gene: TRBJ1-1; D gene: -; V gene: TRBV7-6; CDR3 protein: CASSSGLGNTEAFF; CDR3 DNA: TGTGCCAGCAGCTCGGGACTGGGAAACACTGAAGCTTTCTTT
clone size: -; J gene: TRBJ2-3; D gene: TRBD2; V gene: TRBV19; CDR3 protein: CASSRGLAGVVTDTQYF; CDR3 DNA: TGTGCCAGTAGTAGAGGACTAGCGGGAGTAGTCACAGATACGCAGTATTTT
clone size: -; J gene: TRBJ2-7; D gene: TRBD1; V gene: TRBV6-5; CDR3 protein: CASSYGTGKYEQYF; CDR3 DNA: TGTGCCAGCAGTTACGGGACAGGGAAATACGAGCAGTACTTC
clone size: -; J gene: TRBJ2-7; D gene: -; V gene: TRBV19; CDR3 protein: CASGGGYEQYF; CDR3 DNA: TGTGCCAGCGGTGGCGGCTACGAGCAGTACTTC
clone size: -; J gene: TRBJ1-1; D gene: -; V gene: TRBV6-5; CDR3 protein: CASSYSPEVTEAFF; CDR3 DNA: TGTGCCAGCAGTTACTCCCCAGAAGTCACTGAAGCTTTCTTT
clone size: few; J gene: TRBJ2-5; D gene: -; V gene: TRBV28; CDR3 protein: CASIGGETQYF; CDR3 DNA: TGTGCCAGCATCGGGGGTGAGACCCAGTACTTC
clone size: -; J gene: TRBJ2-7; D gene: TRBD1; V gene: TRBV7-6; CDR3 protein: CASSLGGTGGYEQYF; CDR3 DNA: TGTGCCAGCAGCTTGGGTGGGACAGGGGGTTACGAGCAGTACTTC
clone size: -; J gene: TRBJ2-3; D gene: -; V gene: TRBV6-1; CDR3 protein: CASNRGALSTDTQYF; CDR3 DNA: TGTGCCAGCAACCGCGGGGCCCTTAGCACAGATACGCAGTATTTT
clone size: -; J gene: TRBJ2-7; D gene: TRBD1; V gene: TRBV2; CDR3 protein: CASKFRSQTGVYEQYF; CDR3 DNA: TGTGCCAGCAAATTTCGTAGCCAGACAGGGGTGTACGAGCAGTACTTC
clone size: -; J gene: TRBJ1-1; D gene: TRBD1; V gene: TRBV10-3; CDR3 protein: CAISDQGQGETEAFF; CDR3 DNA: TGTGCCATCAGTGACCAGGGACAGGGTGAGACTGAAGCTTTCTTT
clone size: few; J gene: TRBJ2-3; D gene: -; V gene: TRBV29-1; CDR3 protein: CSVLTDTQYF; CDR3 DNA: TGCAGCGTTCTCACAGATACGCAGTATTTT
clone size: once; J gene: TRBJ2-1; D gene: TRBD2; V gene: TRBV10-3; CDR3 protein: CAISESLREGPGEQFF; CDR3 DNA: TGTGCCATCAGTGAGTCTTTGCGGGAGGGCCCGGGGGAGCAGTTCTTC
clone size: -; J gene: TRBJ2-1; D gene: TRBD1; V gene: TRBV7-3; CDR3 protein: CASSYRDSYEQFF; CDR3 DNA: TGTGCCAGCAGCTACCGGGACAGCTATGAGCAGTTCTTC
clone size: -; J gene: TRBJ2-5; D gene: TRBD2; V gene: TRBV28; CDR3 protein: CASTSAGGNQETQYF; CDR3 DNA: TGTGCCAGCACTTCCGCGGGGGGCAACCAAGAGACCCAGTACTTC
clone size: few; J gene: TRBJ1-2; D gene: TRBD1; V gene: TRBV10-1; CDR3 protein: CASSESPGQAPFGYTF; CDR3 DNA: TGCGCCAGCAGTGAGTCACCCGGACAGGCTCCTTTTGGCTACACCTTC
clone size: -; J gene: TRBJ1-2; D gene: -; V gene: TRBV27; CDR3 protein: CASSPGLNYGYTF; CDR3 DNA: TGTGCCAGCAGCCCGGGACTTAACTATGGCTACACCTTC
clone size: -; J gene: TRBJ2-1; D gene: -; V gene: TRBV28; CDR3 protein: CASSWGYRLSEQFF; CDR3 DNA: TGTGCCAGCAGTTGGGGCTATCGACTCAGTGAGCAGTTCTTC
clone size: -; J gene: TRBJ1-1; D gene: TRBD1; V gene: TRBV19; CDR3 protein: CASSIQGAPEAFF; CDR3 DNA: TGTGCCAGTAGTATACAGGGGGCGCCTGAAGCTTTCTTT
clone size: -; J gene: TRBJ2-7; D gene: TRBD1; V gene: TRBV2; CDR3 protein: CASRGTVSYEQYF; CDR3 DNA: TGTGCCAGCAGAGGGACAGTCTCCTACGAGCAGTACTTC
clone size: -; J gene: TRBJ1-1; D gene: TRBD1; V gene: TRBV6-5; CDR3 protein: CASSSRQGQGAFF; CDR3 DNA: TGTGCCAGCAGTTCCCGACAGGGCCAGGGAGCTTTCTTT
clone size: -; J gene: TRBJ1-1; D gene: -; V gene: TRBV5-1; CDR3 protein: CASRGEAFF; CDR3 DNA: TGCGCCAGCCGGGGGGAAGCTTTCTTT
clone size: -; J gene: TRBJ2-7; D gene: -; V gene: TRBV7-9; CDR3 protein: CASSLPGNHYEQYF; CDR3 DNA: TGTGCCAGCAGCTTACCCGGGAACCACTACGAGCAGTACTTC
clone size: once; J gene: TRBJ2-2; D gene: TRBD1; V gene: TRBV28; CDR3 protein: CASNPLDRGRFGELFF; CDR3 DNA: TGTGCCAGCAACCCACTCGACAGGGGGCGCTTCGGGGAGCTGTTTTTT
clone size: -; J gene: TRBJ1-5; D gene: -; V gene: TRBV30; CDR3 protein: CAWSGGLSDPQHF; CDR3 DNA: TGTGCCTGGAGTGGGGGGCTATCAGACCCCCAGCATTTT
clone size: -; J gene: TRBJ2-1; D gene: -; V gene: TRBV7-9; CDR3 protein: CASSLSQGGEQFF; CDR3 DNA: TGTGCCAGCAGCTTATCTCAGGGGGGTGAGCAGTTCTTC
clone size: -; J gene: TRBJ1-1; D gene: -; V gene: TRBV14; CDR3 protein: CASSQGPRAFF; CDR3 DNA: TGTGCCAGCAGCCAAGGGCCTCGCGCTTTCTTT